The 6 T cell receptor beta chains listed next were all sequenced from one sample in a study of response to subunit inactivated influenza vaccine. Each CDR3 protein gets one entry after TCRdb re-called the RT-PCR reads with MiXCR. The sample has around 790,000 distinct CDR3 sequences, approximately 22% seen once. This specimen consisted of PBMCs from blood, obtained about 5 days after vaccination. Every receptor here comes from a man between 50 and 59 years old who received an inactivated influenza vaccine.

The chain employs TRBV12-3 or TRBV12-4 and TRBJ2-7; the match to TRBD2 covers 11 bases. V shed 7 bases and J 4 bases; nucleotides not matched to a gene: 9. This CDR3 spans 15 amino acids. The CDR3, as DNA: TGTGCCAGCAAGATGGCGGGACTAGCGGCTTACGAGCAGTACTTC. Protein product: CASKMAGLAAYEQYF.

CDR3 sequence: CASSLPGGGNTIYF. The CDR3 nucleotides read TGTGCCAGCAGCTTACCTGGGGGCGGAAACACCATATATTTT. J is TRBJ1-3 and V is TRBV5-6, with D perhaps TRBD1 (6 bases). This CDR3 is 14 amino acids long. In germline, CDR1 is SGHDT, CDR2 YYEEEE. V gave up 2 bases and J gave up 4 bases, with 10 bases separating them.

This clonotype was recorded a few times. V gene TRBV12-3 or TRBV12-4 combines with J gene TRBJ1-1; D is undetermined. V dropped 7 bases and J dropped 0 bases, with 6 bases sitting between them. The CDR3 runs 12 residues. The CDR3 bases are TGTGCCAGCAAACTGATGAACACTGAAGCTTTCTTT. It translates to CASKLMNTEAFF.

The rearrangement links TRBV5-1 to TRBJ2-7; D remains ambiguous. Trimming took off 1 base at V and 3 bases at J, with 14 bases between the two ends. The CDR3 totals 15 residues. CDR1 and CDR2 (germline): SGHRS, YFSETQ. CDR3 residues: CASSLNAAYHYEQYF. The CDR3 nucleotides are TGCGCCAGCAGCTTGAATGCAGCCTACCACTACGAGCAGTACTTC.

The CDR3 sequence is CASSAWTGITYNEQFF. The CDR3 DNA reads TGTGCCAGCAGCGCCTGGACAGGGATCACCTACAATGAGCAGTTCTTC. The chain has TRBV9 and TRBJ2-1; TRBD1 matches 8 bases. This CDR3 spans 16 amino acids. V was pared by 3 bases and J by 2 bases, with 7 bases of the junction left unmatched. Germline CDR1 SGDLS, CDR2 YYNGEE.

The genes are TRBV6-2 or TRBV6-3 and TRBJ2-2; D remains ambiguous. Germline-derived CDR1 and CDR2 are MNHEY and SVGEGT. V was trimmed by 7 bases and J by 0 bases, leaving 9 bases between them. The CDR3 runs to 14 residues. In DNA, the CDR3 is TGTGCCAGCATCAAGGGATCGAACACCGGGGAGCTGTTTTTT. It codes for CASIKGSNTGELFF.